This is a list of T cell receptor beta chains from one sample in a study of T-cell memory formation after mild COVID-19. Each CDR3 protein is one row after TCRdb ran MiXCR on the 5' RACE reads. Counted here are around 300,000 distinct CDR3 sequences, around 15% occurring once; the ten biggest clones make up around 20%. The sequenced sample was PBMCs or a T cell subset sorted from them (not recorded which). The source of these receptors is a man aged 18 to 29 who had mild COVID-19 (a few samples of this study predate the infection). Cell type and time point are not known. Each CDR3 is given with its conserved first and last residue. Each record gives: CDR3 protein, CDR3 DNA, clone size, V gene, J gene, D gene. D genes are given only for firm matches. Size tells how often a clone was seen (once, few, many) or the class of an expanded clone, and some rows leave it out.

CDR3 protein: CASSLDVGVVNTEAFF
CDR3 DNA: TGCGCCAGCAGCTTGGATGTGGGGGTGGTGAACACTGAAGCTTTCTTT
clone size: NA
V gene: TRBV5-1
J gene: TRBJ1-1
D gene: NA

CDR3 protein: CASKDPGAREAFF
CDR3 DNA: TGTGCCAGCAAGGATCCGGGGGCCCGGGAAGCTTTCTTT
clone size: many
V gene: TRBV7-3
J gene: TRBJ1-1
D gene: NA

CDR3 protein: CASSELEQTSYNEQFF
CDR3 DNA: TGTGCCAGCAGTGAACTGGAACAGACGTCCTACAATGAGCAGTTCTTC
clone size: NA
V gene: TRBV25-1
J gene: TRBJ2-1
D gene: NA

CDR3 protein: CASSRPEGSGVSPYNEQFF
CDR3 DNA: TGTGCCAGCAGCCGCCCGGAGGGTAGCGGGGTTTCGCCCTACAATGAGCAGTTCTTC
clone size: many
V gene: TRBV14
J gene: TRBJ2-1
D gene: TRBD2

CDR3 protein: CASKPAGADTQYF
CDR3 DNA: TGTGCCAGCAAACCCGCGGGGGCAGATACGCAGTATTTT
clone size: few
V gene: TRBV7-2
J gene: TRBJ2-3
D gene: TRBD2

CDR3 protein: CASSLRAGGFEQFF
CDR3 DNA: TGTGCCAGCAGCTTACGAGCGGGGGGTTTTGAGCAGTTCTTC
clone size: few
V gene: TRBV7-9
J gene: TRBJ2-1
D gene: TRBD2

CDR3 protein: CASSSLNGRPQHF
CDR3 DNA: TGCGCCAGCAGCTCTCTAAACGGACGGCCCCAGCATTTT
clone size: NA
V gene: TRBV10-2
J gene: TRBJ1-5
D gene: NA

CDR3 protein: CASSQTDLVERNYGYTF
CDR3 DNA: TGTGCCAGCAGTCAAACGGACCTGGTGGAGAGGAATTATGGCTACACCTTC
clone size: few
V gene: TRBV25-1
J gene: TRBJ1-2
D gene: NA

CDR3 protein: CASSLDLQGNEAFF
CDR3 DNA: TGTGCCAGCAGCTTAGACTTACAGGGGAATGAAGCTTTCTTT
clone size: few
V gene: TRBV11-2
J gene: TRBJ1-1
D gene: TRBD1

CDR3 protein: CAISDQGAGGYTF
CDR3 DNA: TGTGCCATCAGTGATCAGGGGGCAGGTGGCTACACCTTC
clone size: few
V gene: TRBV10-3
J gene: TRBJ1-2
D gene: TRBD1

CDR3 protein: CASSGRRTDTQYF
CDR3 DNA: TGCGCCAGCAGCGGCAGGCGCACAGATACGCAGTATTTT
clone size: many
V gene: TRBV4-1
J gene: TRBJ2-3
D gene: NA

CDR3 protein: CASSSGSMMNTEAFF
CDR3 DNA: TGCGCCAGCAGCTCGGGGTCAATGATGAACACTGAAGCTTTCTTT
clone size: many
V gene: TRBV5-1
J gene: TRBJ1-1
D gene: NA

CDR3 protein: CASSLYAGVSYEQYF
CDR3 DNA: TGTGCCAGCAGCTTATATGCGGGGGTTTCCTACGAGCAGTACTTC
clone size: few
V gene: TRBV7-9
J gene: TRBJ2-7
D gene: TRBD2

CDR3 protein: CASSQWWQGNQPQHF
CDR3 DNA: TGCGCCAGCAGCCAATGGTGGCAGGGGAATCAGCCCCAGCATTTT
clone size: few
V gene: TRBV4-3
J gene: TRBJ1-5
D gene: NA

CDR3 protein: CASSTSRVGMNTEAFF
CDR3 DNA: TGTGCCAGCAGCACAAGCAGGGTTGGGATGAACACTGAAGCTTTCTTT
clone size: few
V gene: TRBV7-2
J gene: TRBJ1-1
D gene: NA

CDR3 protein: CASSSQTGRYEQYF
CDR3 DNA: TGTGCCAGCAGTTCACAGACAGGTCGATACGAGCAGTACTTC
clone size: NA
V gene: TRBV6-2/TRBV6-3
J gene: TRBJ2-7
D gene: NA

CDR3 protein: CASYGQPGGYTF
CDR3 DNA: TGTGCCAGCTACGGACAACCGGGTGGCTACACCTTC
clone size: many
V gene: TRBV6-5
J gene: TRBJ1-2
D gene: NA

CDR3 protein: CSARDGDRRGGETQYF
CDR3 DNA: TGCAGTGCTAGAGATGGGGATCGGAGGGGTGGAGAGACCCAGTACTTC
clone size: few
V gene: TRBV20-1
J gene: TRBJ2-5
D gene: NA

CDR3 protein: CASSYSRGGAYEQFF
CDR3 DNA: TGTGCCAGCAGTTACTCTCGCGGGGGGGCCTACGAGCAGTTCTTC
clone size: NA
V gene: TRBV6-5
J gene: TRBJ2-1
D gene: TRBD2

CDR3 protein: CASRKLEGDEQYF
CDR3 DNA: TGTGCCAGCAGGAAATTAGAGGGCGACGAGCAGTACTTC
clone size: many
V gene: TRBV6-4
J gene: TRBJ2-7
D gene: NA

CDR3 protein: CASGDRVYHEQYF
CDR3 DNA: TGTGCCAGCGGGGACAGGGTATACCACGAGCAGTACTTC
clone size: few
V gene: TRBV3-1
J gene: TRBJ2-7
D gene: TRBD1

CDR3 protein: CASSEGGSRWDYTF
CDR3 DNA: TGTGCCAGCAGTGAAGGCGGTTCGAGATGGGATTACACCTTC
clone size: few
V gene: TRBV2
J gene: TRBJ1-2
D gene: NA

CDR3 protein: CASSQELRPETQYF
CDR3 DNA: TGCGCCAGCAGCCAAGAGCTCCGTCCCGAGACCCAGTACTTC
clone size: NA
V gene: TRBV4-3
J gene: TRBJ2-5
D gene: NA

CDR3 protein: CASSTRTGGEQYF
CDR3 DNA: TGTGCCAGTAGTACCCGGACAGGGGGCGAGCAGTACTTC
clone size: few
V gene: TRBV19
J gene: TRBJ2-7
D gene: TRBD1

CDR3 protein: CASSPDRTSGGEQFF
CDR3 DNA: TGTGCCAGCAGCCCCGACCGGACTAGCGGGGGAGAGCAGTTCTTC
clone size: NA
V gene: TRBV7-3
J gene: TRBJ2-1
D gene: TRBD2

CDR3 protein: CASSLIPGLHAF
CDR3 DNA: TGTGCCAGCAGTTTAATCCCCGGACTCCATGCTTTC
clone size: few
V gene: TRBV12-3/TRBV12-4
J gene: TRBJ2-7
D gene: NA

CDR3 protein: CASSLGGTRNTEAFF
CDR3 DNA: TGTGCCAGCAGTTTAGGTGGGACAAGGAACACTGAAGCTTTCTTT
clone size: NA
V gene: TRBV12-3/TRBV12-4
J gene: TRBJ1-1
D gene: NA

CDR3 protein: CASSPWTGELFF
CDR3 DNA: TGTGCCAGCAGTCCGTGGACCGGGGAGCTGTTTTTT
clone size: NA
V gene: TRBV12-3/TRBV12-4
J gene: TRBJ2-2
D gene: NA

CDR3 protein: CASSGGGQETQYF
CDR3 DNA: TGTGCCAGCAGCGGCGGGGGGCAAGAGACCCAGTACTTC
clone size: few
V gene: TRBV9
J gene: TRBJ2-5
D gene: TRBD2

CDR3 protein: CASSPPGQGRYEQYF
CDR3 DNA: TGTGCCAGCAGTCCCCCGGGACAGGGACGGTACGAGCAGTACTTC
clone size: few
V gene: TRBV28
J gene: TRBJ2-7
D gene: TRBD1

CDR3 protein: CSVELGNQPQHF
CDR3 DNA: TGCAGCGTTGAACTAGGGAATCAGCCCCAGCATTTT
clone size: few
V gene: TRBV29-1
J gene: TRBJ1-5
D gene: NA

CDR3 protein: CASSLGAYNEKLFF
CDR3 DNA: TGTGCCAGCAGCCTCGGAGCGTATAATGAAAAACTGTTTTTT
clone size: NA
V gene: TRBV7-6
J gene: TRBJ1-4
D gene: NA

CDR3 protein: CASSQIRGEISYEQYF
CDR3 DNA: TGTGCCAGCAGCCAAATACGCGGGGAAATCTCCTACGAGCAGTACTTC
clone size: few
V gene: TRBV3-1
J gene: TRBJ2-7
D gene: NA

CDR3 protein: CSAGGGYYGYTF
CDR3 DNA: TGCAGTGCAGGGGGGGGCTACTATGGCTACACCTTC
clone size: few
V gene: TRBV20-1
J gene: TRBJ1-2
D gene: NA

CDR3 protein: CASSEKTGLYEKLFF
CDR3 DNA: TGTGCCAGCAGTGAGAAGACAGGGTTATATGAAAAACTGTTTTTT
clone size: NA
V gene: TRBV25-1
J gene: TRBJ1-4
D gene: TRBD1

CDR3 protein: CAISSGTGSYEQYF
CDR3 DNA: TGTGCCATCAGTAGCGGGACAGGTTCCTACGAGCAGTACTTC
clone size: few
V gene: TRBV10-3
J gene: TRBJ2-7
D gene: NA

CDR3 protein: CASSLDRTSDTQYF
CDR3 DNA: TGTGCCAGCAGCCTGGACAGGACGTCAGATACGCAGTATTTT
clone size: many
V gene: TRBV7-9
J gene: TRBJ2-3
D gene: TRBD1

CDR3 protein: CASSYDPGEGEQYF
CDR3 DNA: TGCGCCAGCAGCTACGACCCGGGAGAGGGCGAGCAGTACTTC
clone size: NA
V gene: TRBV4-1
J gene: TRBJ2-7
D gene: NA